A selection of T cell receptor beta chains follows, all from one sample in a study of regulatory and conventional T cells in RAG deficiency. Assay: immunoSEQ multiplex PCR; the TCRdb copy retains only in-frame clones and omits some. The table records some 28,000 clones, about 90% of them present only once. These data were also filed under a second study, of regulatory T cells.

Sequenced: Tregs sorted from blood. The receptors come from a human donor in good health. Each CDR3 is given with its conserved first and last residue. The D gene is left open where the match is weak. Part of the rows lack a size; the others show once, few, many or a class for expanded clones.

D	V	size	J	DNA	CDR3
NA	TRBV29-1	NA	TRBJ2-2	TGCAGCGTTGCCCCTGACAGGTTCACCGGGGAGCTGTTTTTT	CSVAPDRFTGELFF
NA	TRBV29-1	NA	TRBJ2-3	TGCAGCGTTCGAACTAGCCAGAACGCCGGTACGCAGTATTTT	CSVRTSQNAGTQYF
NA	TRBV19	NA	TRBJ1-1	TGTGCCAGTAGTAGACAGGTTCTGGGCACTGAAGCTTTCTTT	CASSRQVLGTEAFF
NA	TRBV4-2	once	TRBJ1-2	TGTGCCAGCAGCAAAGAAGGTTCAAGCAGGGGTTACGGCTACACCTTC	CASSKEGSSRGYGYTF
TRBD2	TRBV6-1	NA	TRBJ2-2	TGTGCCAGCAGTGAAGCGGGGTTTAGTCGGGGGGTGAGCGGGGAGCTGTTTTTT	CASSEAGFSRGVSGELFF
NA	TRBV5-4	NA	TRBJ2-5	TGTGCCAGCAGCTCCAGGGGCCAAGAGACCCAGTACTTC	CASSSRGQETQYF
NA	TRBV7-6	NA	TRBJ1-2	TGTGCCAGCAGCTTAGCGGCAGGGTGCTATGGCTACACCTTC	CASSLAAGCYGYTF
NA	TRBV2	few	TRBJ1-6	TGTGCCAGCAGTGAGAGACAATTGGGTTCACCCCTCCACTTT	CASSERQLGSPLHF
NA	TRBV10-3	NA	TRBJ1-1	NA	CAIRGAGRVGPGIVF
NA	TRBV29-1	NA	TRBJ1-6	TGCAGCGTTGGACAGTCGGTTAATTCACCCCTCCACTTT	CSVGQSVNSPLHF
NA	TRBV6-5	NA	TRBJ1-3	TGTGCCAGCAGTTATTCGGGTAACGGAAACACCATATATTTT	CASSYSGNGNTIYF
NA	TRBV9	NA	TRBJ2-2	TGTGCCAGCAGTAAGGTTGGCCCAAACACCGGGGAGCTGTTTTTT	CASSKVGPNTGELFF
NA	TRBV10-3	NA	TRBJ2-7	TGTGCCATCAGTGCTCCCGGCCGTTACGAGCAGTACTTC	CAISAPGRYEQYF
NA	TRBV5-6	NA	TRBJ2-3	TGTGCCAGCAGCTTGGCGGCAGGTTCTAGCACAGATACGCAGTATTTT	CASSLAAGSSTDTQYF
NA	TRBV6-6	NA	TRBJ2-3	TGTGCCAGCAGTTACGAGGGCGGGGGCTCGCAGTATTTT	CASSYEGGGSQYF
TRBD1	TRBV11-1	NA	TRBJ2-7	TGTGCCAGCAGCTTTAGACACGTCAAGGGACAGGGGGCAGGAGAGCAGTACTTC	CASSFRHVKGQGAGEQYF
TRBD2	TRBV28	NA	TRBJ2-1	TGTGCCAGCAGTTCCTATAGCGGGGGATACTACAATGAGCAGTTCTTC	CASSSYSGGYYNEQFF
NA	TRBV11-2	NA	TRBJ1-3	TGTGCCAGCAGCTTACACAGGCCTGGAAACACCATATATTTT	CASSLHRPGNTIYF
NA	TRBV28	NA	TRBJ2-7	TGTGCCAGCAGTTTAAGGGACCCAGCAGGCGGGCAGTACTTC	CASSLRDPAGGQYF
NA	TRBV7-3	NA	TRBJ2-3	TGTGCCAGCAGCACCCGGACGGCAGATACGCAGTATTTT	CASSTRTADTQYF
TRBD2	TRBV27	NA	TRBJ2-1	TGTGCCAGCAGGGCGGGGGGAAGAAGCAATGAGCAGTTCTTC	CASRAGGRSNEQFF
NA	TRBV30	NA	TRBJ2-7	TGTGCCTGGAGTGCCTATTTTGGCCCCCCCTACGAGCAGTACTTC	CAWSAYFGPPYEQYF